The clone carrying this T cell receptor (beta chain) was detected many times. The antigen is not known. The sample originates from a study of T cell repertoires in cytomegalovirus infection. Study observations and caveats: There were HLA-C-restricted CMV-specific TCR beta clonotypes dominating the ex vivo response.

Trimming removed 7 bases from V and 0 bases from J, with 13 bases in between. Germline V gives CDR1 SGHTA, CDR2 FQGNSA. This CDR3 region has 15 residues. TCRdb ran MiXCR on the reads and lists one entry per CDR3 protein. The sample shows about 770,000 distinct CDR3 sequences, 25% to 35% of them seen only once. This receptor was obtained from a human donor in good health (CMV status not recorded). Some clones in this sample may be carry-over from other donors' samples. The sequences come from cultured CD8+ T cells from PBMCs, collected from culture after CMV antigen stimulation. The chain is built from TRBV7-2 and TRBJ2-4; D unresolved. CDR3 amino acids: CASTELTLAKNIQYF. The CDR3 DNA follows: TGTGCCAGCACCGAACTTACACTAGCCAAAAACATTCAGTACTTC.